Shown below are 23 T cell receptor beta chains from a single sample sequenced in a study of cytomegalovirus exposure and HLA in healthy donors. It was with 60 Vbeta and 13 Jbeta primers that the PCR ran. TCRdb's copy holds only in-frame clones and misses some; the assay was immunoSEQ multiplex PCR. The top ten hold roughly 4.5% of the sample, which has tens of thousands of clones, roughly 78% seen once. Sequencing was done on a sample of PBMCs. The receptors shown here come from a woman in her thirties or forties in good health and CMV-seropositive.

As DNA, the CDR3 is TGTGCCAGCAGCCCGGGGACTAGCGGGGGACTCTACGAGCAGTACTTC. Amino acid sequence: CASSPGTSGGLYEQYF. The chain is built from TRBV5-4 and TRBJ2-7, with 14 nucleotides matching TRBD2. Germline trimming cut 4 bases from V and 3 bases from J; bases unmatched to any gene: 6. Germline lookup yields CDR1 SGHNT and CDR2 YYREEE (reference sequence). The CDR3 runs 16 residues.

The CDR3 here is CSVVRVNSGNTIYF. CDR3 bases: TGCAGCGTCGTCCGGGTGAACTCTGGAAACACCATATATTTT. The chain has TRBV29-1 and TRBJ1-3; D uncertain. Between the trimmed V and J ends, which lost 6 bases and 0 bases, there was a span of 12 bases. This CDR3 comprises 14 residues. From germline, CDR1 is SQVTM and CDR2 ANQGSEA. Together with reference TRBV29-1 and TRBJ1-3, the CDR3 gives the full variable domain: SAVISQKPSRDICQRGTSLTIQCQVDSQVTMMFWYRQQPGQSLTLIATANQGSEATYESGFVIDKFPISRPNLTFSTLTVSNMSPEDSSIYLCSVVRVNSGNTIYFGEGSWLTVV.

Written as DNA, the CDR3 is TGTGCCTGGAGTGAGGAGCGGGCGTGGGATCTCCTTTACAATGAGCAGTTCTTC. Its translation: CAWSEERAWDLLYNEQFF. This chain joins TRBV30 and TRBJ2-1; possibly TRBD2 for D (6 bases). Looked up from germline, CDR1 is GTSNPN and CDR2 is SVGIG (reference sequence). V was clipped by 1 base and J by 4 bases, with 23 bases between them. This CDR3 has 18 amino acids.

The rearrangement joins TRBV7-2 to TRBJ2-7; 7 nucleotides match TRBD2. Germline V lookup: CDR1 SGHTA, CDR2 FQGNSA. The CDR3 is made up of 14 amino acids. Trimming took 1 base from V and 7 from J; bases not matched to a gene: 7. CDR3 amino acids: CASSLGDYPVEQYF. CDR3 nucleotide sequence: TGTGCCAGCAGCTTAGGGGACTATCCTGTGGAGCAGTACTTC.

The chain links TRBV5-5 to TRBJ2-1; TRBD2 matches 11 bases. This CDR3 has 15 residues. V lost 4 bases, J lost 5 bases, and 5 bases stayed unmatched. Looked up from germline, CDR1 is SGHKS and CDR2 is YYEKEE (reference sequence). In DNA, the CDR3 is TGTGCCAGCAGCAGCGGACTAGCGGGTCACAATGAGCAGTTCTTC. It codes for CASSSGLAGHNEQFF.

The CDR3 nucleotides are TGTGCCATCCCCCAAGTTAGCCATACCTTCGGGGAGCTGTTTTTT. Residues: CAIPQVSHTFGELFF. V usage is TRBV30 and J usage is TRBJ2-2; D call uncertain. The CDR3 covers 15 residues. V was clipped by 8 bases and J by 7 bases, with 23 bases between them. Germline assignment: CDR1 GTSNPN and CDR2 SVGIG (reference sequence).

The V gene is TRBV5-1, the J gene TRBJ2-2; TRBD1 agrees at 10 bases. Trimming removed 7 bases from V and 4 bases from J; junction bases left unmatched: 7. Germline V gene sequence: CDR1 SGHRS, CDR2 YFSETQ. The CDR3 covers 15 residues. The CDR3 region has the DNA TGCGCCAGCGGCCAGACAGGGGGCGTCACCGGGGAGCTGTTTTTT. As protein: CASGQTGGVTGELFF.

Comments on this clone: A much larger clone differs from this one at a single base, so this may be a read error. The CDR3 DNA sequence: TGTGCCAGCAGCTTCAGGGGGACTGAAGCTTTCTTT. Translated: CASSFRGTEAFF. J is TRBJ1-1 and V is TRBV11-2; the match to TRBD1 covers 7 bases. V gave up 3 bases and J gave up 5 bases; unmatched junction bases: 0. Germline CDR1 reads SGHAT; CDR2 reads FQNNGV. This CDR3 has 12 residues.

The genes are TRBV4-2 and TRBJ2-2; 7 bases agree with TRBD2. Germline values: CDR1 LGHNA, CDR2 YNFKEQ. The CDR3 has 16 amino acids. The V and J ends lost 2 bases and 2 bases, in that order; junction bases with no gene match: 5. The CDR3 coding sequence is TGTGCCAGCAGCCAAATGGCTAGCGGTAACACCGGGGAGCTGTTTTTT. Translating gives CASSQMASGNTGELFF.

The rearrangement links TRBV29-1 to TRBJ2-5; 8 bases agree with TRBD2. The V segment lost 3 bases and the J segment 4 bases; nucleotides outside the gene matches: 13. Per germline, CDR1 SQVTM and CDR2 ANQGSEA. The CDR3 is made up of 16 amino acids. CDR3: CSVDPHGTRPGETQYF. Written as DNA, the CDR3 is TGCAGCGTTGACCCACACGGGACTAGGCCTGGAGAGACCCAGTACTTC.

The chain uses TRBV5-5 and TRBJ2-6; 7 nucleotides line up with TRBD2. The V gene end was trimmed by 3 bases and the J gene end by 0 bases; junction bases not matched to a gene: 6. Germline values: CDR1 SGHKS, CDR2 YYEKEE (reference sequence). The CDR3 has 17 amino acids. CDR3 residues: CASSSREADSGANVLTF. Here the CDR3 DNA reads TGTGCCAGCAGCTCCCGGGAGGCTGACTCTGGGGCCAACGTCCTGACTTTC.

CDR3 loop: CASSFASVNTEAFF. The CDR3 bases are TGTGCCAGCAGCTTCGCTTCAGTGAACACTGAAGCTTTCTTT. This chain connects TRBV7-2 to TRBJ1-1; no firm D call. From germline, CDR1 is SGHTA and CDR2 FQGNSA. There are 14 residues in the CDR3. With 3 bases removed from V and 0 bases from J, the gap between germline ends came to 8 bases. Full variable domain (remainder filled in from reference TRBV7-2 and TRBJ1-1): GAGVSQSPSNKVTEKGKDVELRCDPISGHTALYWYRQSLGQGLEFLIYFQGNSAPDKSGLPSDRFSAERTGGSVSTLTIQRTQQEDSAVYLCASSFASVNTEAFFGQGTRLTVV.

The chain employs TRBV7-2 and TRBJ1-5; D gene uncertain. The CDR3 sequence is 12 residues long. V was clipped by 4 bases and J by 3 bases, with 4 bases between them. Germline CDR1 reads SGHTA; CDR2 reads FQGNSA. The CDR3 region has the DNA TGTGCCAGCAGCTCCAACAATCAGCCCCAGCATTTT. It yields the protein CASSSNNQPQHF.

This clone was picked up a small number of times. The chain has TRBV27 and TRBJ2-5; the match to TRBD1 covers 12 bases. Germline values: CDR1 MNHEY, CDR2 SMNVEV (reference sequence). The V gene end was trimmed by 5 bases and the J gene end by 5 bases; junction bases not matched to a gene: 6. The CDR3 is 15 amino acids. This CDR3 is CASSARDRGRETQYF. CDR3 nucleotide sequence: TGTGCCAGCAGTGCCCGGGACAGGGGGCGGGAGACCCAGTACTTC.

In this sample, this clone turned up once. The chain combines TRBV6-1 with TRBJ2-2; 7 positions match TRBD2. The junction had 11 bases not matched to a gene; V was cut back by 6 bases and J by 7 bases. Germline V gives CDR1 MNHNS, CDR2 SASEGT. The CDR3 runs 15 residues. CDR3 sequence reads: CASSPGLVGVGELFF. The CDR3 DNA reads TGTGCCAGCAGCCCCGGACTAGTTGGTGTCGGGGAGCTGTTTTTT.

The rearrangement links TRBV19 to TRBJ2-5; a possible D gene is TRBD2 (6 bases). The germline V gene encodes CDR1 LNHDA and CDR2 SQIVND (reference sequence). This CDR3 contains 16 residues. V dropped 7 bases and J dropped 5 bases, with 23 bases sitting between them. The CDR3 DNA reads TGTGCCAGTACCCCATCGGGAGCCAAGAACACGGAGACCCAGTACTTC. Translation: CASTPSGAKNTETQYF.

The count of this clone is one. CDR3 nucleotides: TGCGCCAGCAGCCGGCAGGGTTCTGGGGCCAACGTCCTGACTTTC. Protein: CASSRQGSGANVLTF. This sequence joins TRBV4-3 and TRBJ2-6, with a possible D match to TRBD1 (5 bases). The CDR3 totals 15 residues. V gave up 4 bases and J gave up 1 base, with 8 bases separating them. Germline-derived CDR1 and CDR2 are LGHNA and YSLEER.

The chain combines TRBV5-1 with TRBJ2-7; 7 positions agree with TRBD2. Germline V gene sequence: CDR1 SGHRS, CDR2 YFSETQ. The CDR3 contains 15 residues. J lost 0 bases, V lost 1 base, and 4 bases had no gene match. CDR3 sequence (DNA): TGCGCCAGCAGCTTGTTAGCGGGTAGCTCCTACGAGCAGTACTTC. Amino acid sequence: CASSLLAGSSYEQYF.

The chain joins TRBV6-6 to TRBJ2-3, with 7 positions matching TRBD1. This CDR3 contains 16 residues. CDR1 is MNHNY, CDR2 SVGAGI, per germline (reference sequence). The trim removed 5 bases at V and 3 bases at J, leaving 11 bases unmatched. CDR3 in amino acids: CASSISQTGWTDTQYF. For the CDR3, the DNA is TGTGCCAGCAGTATAAGCCAGACAGGGTGGACAGATACGCAGTATTTT.

J is TRBJ2-7 and V is TRBV10-3; D is unresolved. Trimming shortened V by 4 bases and J by 0 bases, and 13 bases separated the two germline ends. The CDR3 is 15 amino acids. Germline V gives CDR1 ENHRY, CDR2 SYGVKD. CDR3 DNA sequence: TGTGCCATCAGTGTCGCCGGGTTAGGCTCCTACGAGCAGTACTTC. Amino acid sequence: CAISVAGLGSYEQYF.

This chain connects TRBV7-8 to TRBJ2-2, with 9 bases identical to TRBD1. The CDR3 covers 16 residues. Germline-derived CDR1 and CDR2 are SGHVS and FQNEAQ. The ends lost 2 bases at V and 2 bases at J; junction bases unmatched: 3. The CDR3 is CASSLRTGVNTGELFF. CDR3 DNA: TGTGCCAGCAGCTTAAGGACAGGGGTAAACACCGGGGAGCTGTTTTTT.

The chain recombines TRBV5-1 with TRBJ1-2; D unclear. V was pared by 1 base and J by 0 bases, with 7 bases between. Germline V lookup: CDR1 SGHRS, CDR2 YFSETQ. This CDR3 spans 14 amino acids. In nucleotides, the CDR3 is TGCGCCAGCAGCTTGACTCAAGCTAACTATGGCTACACCTTC. Amino acids: CASSLTQANYGYTF.

Written as DNA, the CDR3 is TGTGCCAGCAGCCAGGCGGGAGCCCTCTACGAGCAGTACTTC. Translated: CASSQAGALYEQYF. The gene calls are TRBV4-2 and TRBJ2-7; 7 bases line up with TRBD2. Germline CDR1 reads LGHNA; CDR2 reads YNFKEQ. The CDR3 is 14 amino acids. With V trimmed by 3 bases and J by 3 bases, 5 bases remained unmatched.